Listed here are 31 T cell receptor beta chains from one sample, sequenced in a study of OX40 agonist ivuxolimab in advanced cancers. Method: immunoSEQ multiplex PCR; TCRdb's copy keeps in-frame clones and lacks some. The sample lists some 74,000 clones, roughly 87% occurring once. This specimen was CD4+ or CD8+ T cells sorted from blood, taken in a trial of the OX40 agonist ivuxolimab. All receptors derive from an adult with an advanced solid tumor such as melanoma, head and neck, liver or kidney cancer.

The chain recombines TRBV6-6 with TRBJ1-6; possibly TRBD1 for D (6 bases). The length of the CDR3 is 13 residues. Germline V gene lookup returns CDR1 MNHNY and CDR2 SVGAGI (reference sequence). V was pared by 6 bases and J by 9 bases, with 12 bases between. CDR3 coding DNA: TGTGCCAGCAGGAAACAGGGTTCTTCACCCCTCCACTTT. Protein: CASRKQGSSPLHF.

In regard to this clone: The same CDR3 is also encoded by other DNA sequences in this sample. This chain uses TRBV6-5 with TRBJ1-1; 9 bases are shared with TRBD1. The CDR3 is 15 amino acids. V dropped 0 bases and J dropped 3; count of bases not matched to a gene: 2. Per germline, CDR1 MNHEY and CDR2 SVGAGI. In DNA, the CDR3 is TGTGCCAGCAGTTACTCAAGGACAGGGGACACTGAAGCTTTCTTT. Translated: CASSYSRTGDTEAFF.

This rearrangement joins TRBV2 to TRBJ1-2; 7 nucleotides align to TRBD1. The CDR3 extends over 15 amino acids. Trimming cost V 7 bases and J 0 bases; bases outside gene matches: 8. The V gene's germline CDR1 is SNHLY and CDR2 FYNNEI. CDR3 sequence (DNA): TGTGCCAGCACTTGGGACAGCAACTCTAACTATGGCTACACCTTC. It is translated as CASTWDSNSNYGYTF. Based on the CDR3 plus reference TRBV2 and TRBJ1-2, the full variable domain is EPEVTQTPSHQVTQMGQEVILRCVPISNHLYFYWYRQILGQKVEFLVSFYNNEISEKSEIFDDQFSVERPDGSNFTLKIRSTKLEDSAMYFCASTWDSNSNYGYTFGSGTRLTVV.

The chain joins TRBV4-3 to TRBJ1-2; 8 bases match TRBD1. Germline CDR1 reads LGHNA; CDR2 reads YSLEER. Trimming removed 3 bases from V and 6 bases from J; junction bases left unmatched: 6. This CDR3 has 14 residues. CDR3 sequence: CASSQETGAHGYTF. The CDR3 coding sequence is TGCGCCAGCAGCCAGGAGACAGGGGCCCATGGCTACACCTTC.

V is TRBV6-6 and J is TRBJ1-2; possible D gene TRBD1, 5 bases. Germline CDR1 MNHNY, CDR2 SVGAGI (reference sequence). The CDR3 is made up of 13 amino acids. V lost 6 bases, J lost 1 base, and 9 bases lay in between. CDR3 amino acids: CASRIQGNYGYTF. CDR3 bases: TGTGCCAGCAGAATCCAGGGTAACTATGGCTACACCTTC.

V usage is TRBV19 and J usage is TRBJ1-5, with D uncertain. Trimming stripped 6 bases from V and 2 bases from J, with 17 bases between. Germline loops: CDR1 LNHDA, CDR2 SQIVND (reference sequence). CDR3 size: 16 residues. CDR3 DNA: TGTGCCAGTAGGGGAGGATCCGGGAGTGGCAATCAGCCCCAGCATTTT. Translating it yields CASRGGSGSGNQPQHF.

The chain couples TRBV30 to TRBJ2-7, with D tentatively TRBD2 (6 bases). V was cut by 3 bases and J by 2 bases, with 8 bases left in between. Germline V gene data show CDR1 as GTSNPN and CDR2 as SVGIG (reference sequence). The CDR3 extends over 12 amino acids. CDR3 sequence reads: CAWSRGTYEQYF. The CDR3, as DNA: TGTGCCTGGAGCCGGGGGACCTACGAGCAGTACTTC. The full variable domain, in which reference TRBV30 and TRBJ2-7 provide the parts outside the CDR3, is SQTIHQWPATLVQPVGSPLSLECTVEGTSNPNLYWYRQAAGRGLQLLFYSVGIGQISSEVPQNLSASRPQDRQFILSSKKLLLSDSGFYLCAWSRGTYEQYFGPGTRLTVT.

The chain is built from TRBV5-4 and TRBJ2-3, with 9 bases identical to TRBD1. Germline V gives CDR1 SGHNT, CDR2 YYREEE (reference sequence). The length of the CDR3 is 14 residues. Trimming took 3 bases from V and 10 from J; bases not matched to a gene: 9. The CDR3 DNA reads TGTGCCAGCAGCTCGCCGGGACAGGGAGAGTCGCAGTATTTT. Residues: CASSSPGQGESQYF.

V and J are TRBV9 and TRBJ1-1, with 10 nucleotides matching TRBD1. Trimming took 4 bases from V and 1 from J; bases not matched to a gene: 4. The germline V gene encodes CDR1 SGDLS and CDR2 YYNGEE. The CDR3 covers 15 residues. The CDR3 reads CASSLRTGGNTEAFF. The CDR3 region has the DNA TGTGCCAGCAGCCTCCGGACAGGGGGGAACACTGAAGCTTTCTTT.

This clone occurred once. This sequence joins TRBV18 and TRBJ2-5; 8 bases are shared with TRBD1. This CDR3 is 15 amino acids long. Germline V CDR1 and CDR2: KGHSH, LQKENI. V dropped 5 bases and J dropped 3; count of bases not matched to a gene: 8. Here the CDR3 DNA reads TGTGCCAGCTCATCCGGACAGGGTGGAAAAGAGACCCAGTACTTC. The encoded protein is CASSSGQGGKETQYF.

This chain joins TRBV5-1 and TRBJ1-1, with a weak D call TRBD1 (6 bases). V lost 0 bases and J lost 3, with 18 bases in between. Germline V gene data show CDR1 as SGHRS and CDR2 as YFSETQ. This CDR3 contains 17 residues. CDR3 sequence: CASSLAFPQGKYTEAFF. The CDR3 DNA reads TGCGCCAGCAGCTTGGCCTTCCCGCAGGGGAAGTACACTGAAGCTTTCTTT.

This sequence joins TRBV11-2 and TRBJ2-2; no reliable D call. The CDR3 extends over 11 amino acids. V lost 3 bases, J lost 8 bases, and 4 bases lay in between. CDR1 is SGHAT and CDR2 is FQNNGV in the germline V gene. The CDR3 DNA sequence: TGTGCCAGCAGCTTGAAGGGGGAGCTGTTTTTT. Encoded protein: CASSLKGELFF. The complete variable domain, with remaining parts taken from reference TRBV11-2 and TRBJ2-2, reads EAGVAQSPRYKIIEKRQSVAFWCNPISGHATLYWYQQILGQGPKLLIQFQNNGVVDDSQLPKDRFSAERLKGVDSTLKIQPAKLEDSAVYLCASSLKGELFFGEGSRLTVL.

This clone has just a few counts. The V gene is TRBV6-4, the J gene TRBJ1-2, with D hard to call. The CDR3 loop spans 13 amino acids. From germline, CDR1 is MRHNA and CDR2 SNTAGT. The V end was cut by 10 bases, the J end by 3 bases, with 15 bases between. CDR3: CAITTRRHYGYTF. The CDR3, as DNA: TGTGCCATCACGACACGACGGCACTATGGCTACACCTTC.

The rearrangement uses TRBV6-1 and TRBJ1-3; TRBD1 might be the D (5 bases). The CDR3 is 13 amino acids. Trimming took 9 bases from V and 0 from J, leaving 9 bases between them. The germline gives CDR1 MNHNS, CDR2 SASEGT. Here the CDR3 reads CASGGYSGNTIYF. CDR3 in DNA: TGTGCCAGTGGGGGGTACTCTGGAAACACCATATATTTT.

This chain's CDR3 is CASSQDSAGGRPLFF. In DNA, the CDR3 is TGTGCCAGCAGCCAAGATTCAGCGGGAGGACGCCCGCTGTTCTTC. The chain recombines TRBV14 with TRBJ2-1; 9 bases match TRBD2. CDR1 is SGHDN and CDR2 is FVKESK in the germline V gene. This CDR3 spans 15 amino acids. Germline trimming cut 0 bases from V and 15 bases from J; bases unmatched to any gene: 12.

The rearrangement joins TRBV7-2 to TRBJ2-1; a possible D gene is TRBD1 (5 bases). CDR1 SGHTA and CDR2 FQGNSA come from the germline V gene. This CDR3 comprises 16 residues. V lost 2 bases and J 6 bases, leaving 17 bases between the germline ends. Here the CDR3 DNA reads TGTGCCAGCAGCTTATTCGCGACCACTCAGGGCAATGAGCAGTTCTTC. It translates to CASSLFATTQGNEQFF. The full variable domain, rest sourced from reference TRBV7-2 and TRBJ2-1, is GAGVSQSPSNKVTEKGKDVELRCDPISGHTALYWYRQSLGQGLEFLIYFQGNSAPDKSGLPSDRFSAERTGGSVSTLTIQRTQQEDSAVYLCASSLFATTQGNEQFFGPGTRLTVL.

The chain has TRBV7-9 and TRBJ1-2, with a weak D call TRBD1 (5 bases). Per the germline V gene, CDR1 is SEHNR and CDR2 is FQNEAQ (reference sequence). Between the trimmed V and J ends, which lost 2 bases and 1 base, there was a span of 8 bases. The CDR3 is 14 residues long. CDR3 protein: CASSLNGHNYGYTF. In DNA, the CDR3 is TGTGCCAGCAGCTTAAACGGACATAACTATGGCTACACCTTC.

The chain carries TRBV6-1 and TRBJ2-1, with 9 bases lining up with TRBD2. The length of the CDR3 is 13 residues. Trimming cost V 2 bases and J 12 bases; bases outside gene matches: 5. Looked up from germline, CDR1 is MNHNS and CDR2 is SASEGT. The CDR3 protein is CASSERAGGGQFF. The CDR3 DNA follows: TGTGCCAGCAGTGAACGGGCGGGAGGGGGGCAGTTCTTC.

This chain uses TRBV2 with TRBJ1-2; the D gene is possibly TRBD1 (5 bases). CDR1 SNHLY and CDR2 FYNNEI come from the germline V gene. V lost 8 bases and J 4 bases, leaving 14 bases between the germline ends. This CDR3 is built from 13 residues. The CDR3 sequence: CASRSGTLYGYTF. CDR3 DNA sequence: TGTGCCAGCCGTTCCGGGACGCTCTATGGCTACACCTTC.

This chain joins TRBV6-5 and TRBJ1-1; tentative D call: TRBD1 (6 bases). This CDR3 is built from 12 residues. Germline CDR1 reads MNHEY; CDR2 reads SVGAGI. V was clipped by 5 bases and J by 7 bases, with 11 bases between them. CDR3 region: CASSTGTFEAFF. As DNA, the CDR3 is TGTGCCAGCAGTACCGGGACATTTGAAGCTTTCTTT.

The genes are TRBV16 and TRBJ2-7; 8 bases are a match to TRBD2. Germline CDR1 and CDR2: KGHSY and FQNENV. After removal of 1 base from V and 4 bases from J, the junction contained 9 bases not matched to a gene. This CDR3 is built from 16 residues. The CDR3 protein is CASSQYQAGGIYEQYF. The CDR3 DNA follows: TGTGCCAGCAGCCAATATCAGGCGGGAGGCATATACGAGCAGTACTTC.

This clone has only a few counts. The gene calls are TRBV28 and TRBJ1-2; a weak D match, TRBD1 (5 bases). The CDR3 is made up of 13 amino acids. The V and J ends lost 6 bases and 4 bases respectively, with 12 bases between them. CDR1 MDHEN and CDR2 SYDVKM come from the germline V gene. The CDR3 reads CASRTVLGYGYTF. CDR3 nucleotides: TGTGCCAGCAGGACAGTACTAGGCTATGGCTACACCTTC.

This clone turned up a few times. The V and J genes are TRBV27 and TRBJ1-2, with D possibly TRBD1 on 5 matching bases. The CDR3 length is 12 residues. The V gene's germline CDR1 is MNHEY and CDR2 SMNVEV (reference sequence). With 8 bases removed from V and 1 base from J, the gap between germline ends came to 8 bases. The CDR3 here is CASRQNNYGYTF. CDR3 in DNA: TGTGCCAGCCGACAGAATAACTATGGCTACACCTTC.

V and J are TRBV28 and TRBJ2-5; no definite D call. The germline V gene encodes CDR1 MDHEN and CDR2 SYDVKM. V was cut by 1 base and J by 1 base, with 7 bases left in between. The CDR3 is 14 amino acids. The CDR3 sequence: CASSLSGGQETQYF. Written as DNA, the CDR3 is TGTGCCAGCAGTTTATCGGGCGGCCAAGAGACCCAGTACTTC.

The chain links TRBV29-1 to TRBJ1-5; 8 positions agree with TRBD1. V was clipped by 6 bases and J by 7 bases; unmatched bases: 5. This CDR3 region has 12 residues. Germline CDR1 and CDR2: SQVTM and ANQGSEA. The CDR3 coding sequence is TGCAGCGTGGGGACAGGCGGGCAGCCCCAGCATTTT. As protein: CSVGTGGQPQHF. The complete variable domain, with remaining parts taken from reference TRBV29-1 and TRBJ1-5, reads SAVISQKPSRDICQRGTSLTIQCQVDSQVTMMFWYRQQPGQSLTLIATANQGSEATYESGFVIDKFPISRPNLTFSTLTVSNMSPEDSSIYLCSVGTGGQPQHFGDGTRLSIL.

This chain links TRBV28 with TRBJ2-6; TRBD2 is a possible D gene (5 bases). The germline V gene has CDR1 MDHEN and CDR2 SYDVKM. The CDR3 length is 15 residues. Trimming pared 6 bases from V and 2 bases from J, leaving 11 bases between. CDR3 DNA: TGTGCCAGCAGGCTCGCGGGTACTGGGGCCAACGTCCTGACTTTC. Translated, it gives CASRLAGTGANVLTF. Complete variable domain (other parts from reference TRBV28 and TRBJ2-6): DVKVTQSSRYLVKRTGEKVFLECVQDMDHENMFWYRQDPGLGLRLIYFSYDVKMKEKGDIPEGYSVSREKKERFSLILESASTNQTSMYLCASRLAGTGANVLTFGAGSRLTVL.

In DNA, the CDR3 is TGTGCCAGCACGACCCTATTGGACACTGAAGCTTTCTTT. It specifies CASTTLLDTEAFF. The chain carries TRBV2 and TRBJ1-1; D gene ambiguous. V was shortened by 7 bases and J by 3 bases, with 12 bases between the two germline ends. The CDR3 extends over 13 amino acids. Germline loops: CDR1 SNHLY, CDR2 FYNNEI.

The chain recombines TRBV6-5 with TRBJ1-1, with a weak D call TRBD1 (5 bases). The germline CDR1 and CDR2 sequences are MNHEY and SVGAGI. The germline V and J ends were trimmed by 6 bases and 2 bases, with 10 bases remaining between them. CDR3 length: 13 amino acids. The CDR3 coding sequence is TGTGCCAGCAGGAGACAGAGAAACACTGAAGCTTTCTTT. Residues: CASRRQRNTEAFF.

The chain carries TRBV5-6 and TRBJ1-4; D not certain. Germline values: CDR1 SGHDT, CDR2 YYEEEE. The CDR3 is made up of 16 amino acids. V was trimmed by 4 bases and J by 3 bases, leaving 16 bases between them. The CDR3 loop is CASSDGIAQANEKLFF. In DNA form, the CDR3 reads TGTGCCAGCAGCGACGGAATAGCCCAGGCTAATGAAAAACTGTTTTTT.

The gene calls are TRBV5-1 and TRBJ2-6; D unclear. With 3 bases removed from V and 2 bases from J, the gap between germline ends came to 0 bases. The CDR3 runs 12 residues. Germline V gene lookup returns CDR1 SGHRS and CDR2 YFSETQ. CDR3 residues: CASSSGANVLTF. The DNA of the CDR3 is TGCGCCAGCAGCTCTGGGGCCAACGTCCTGACTTTC.

This clone occurred a few times. This chain uses TRBV2 with TRBJ2-7; D is unresolved. This CDR3 region has 12 residues. Germline V gene sequence: CDR1 SNHLY, CDR2 FYNNEI. V was cut by 0 bases and J by 3 bases, with 3 bases left in between. The CDR3 nucleotides read TGTGCCAGCAGTGAAGCGGACTACGAGCAGTACTTC. This encodes CASSEADYEQYF.